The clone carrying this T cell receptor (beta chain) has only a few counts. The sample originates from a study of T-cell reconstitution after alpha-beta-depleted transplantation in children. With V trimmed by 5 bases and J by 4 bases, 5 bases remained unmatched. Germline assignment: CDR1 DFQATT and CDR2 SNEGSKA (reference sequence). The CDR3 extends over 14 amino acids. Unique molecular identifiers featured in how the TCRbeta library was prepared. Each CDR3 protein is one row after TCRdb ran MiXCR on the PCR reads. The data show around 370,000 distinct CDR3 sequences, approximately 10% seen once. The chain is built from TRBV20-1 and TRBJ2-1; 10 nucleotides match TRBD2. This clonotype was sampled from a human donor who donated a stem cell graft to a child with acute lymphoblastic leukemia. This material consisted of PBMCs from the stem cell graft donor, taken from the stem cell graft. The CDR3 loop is CSARLAGQYNEQFF. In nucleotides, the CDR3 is TGCAGTGCTCGACTAGCGGGCCAGTACAATGAGCAGTTCTTC.